These 13 T cell receptor beta chains originate from one sample sequenced in a study of blood T cell repertoires in COVID-19. Method: immunoSEQ multiplex PCR; TCRdb's copy keeps in-frame clones and lacks some. The sample lists just under 150,000 clones, roughly 84% occurring once. The sequenced material came from peripheral blood. The receptors derive from a human donor in a cohort sampled during active COVID-19.

This chain joins TRBV4-1 and TRBJ2-2; TRBD2 matches 8 bases. The germline V gene has CDR1 MGHRA and CDR2 YSYEKL. The junction had 15 bases not matched to a gene; V was cut back by 0 bases and J by 3 bases. The CDR3 is 20 amino acids. The CDR3 protein is CASSQDLIFPGRADTGELFF. In DNA form, the CDR3 reads TGCGCCAGCAGCCAAGATTTAATTTTTCCCGGGAGGGCCGACACCGGGGAGCTGTTTTTT.

This chain joins TRBV7-9 and TRBJ1-4, with 7 bases lining up with TRBD1. V lost 5 bases, J lost 4 bases, and 7 bases stayed unmatched. Germline lookup yields CDR1 SEHNR and CDR2 FQNEAQ (reference sequence). This CDR3 spans 15 amino acids. CDR3 nucleotides: TGTGCCAGCAGCCGACCGGGACAGTATAATGAAAAACTGTTTTTT. Its translation: CASSRPGQYNEKLFF.

This chain uses TRBV5-6 with TRBJ2-2; the match to TRBD1 covers 8 bases. This CDR3 is built from 16 residues. The V gene end was trimmed by 1 base and the J gene end by 4 bases; junction bases not matched to a gene: 6. Germline V gives CDR1 SGHDT, CDR2 YYEEEE. CDR3 nucleotides: TGTGCCAGCAGCTTGCGGACAGGGTTCGGCACCGGGGAGCTGTTTTTT. Protein product: CASSLRTGFGTGELFF.

The sample holds one count of this clone. This chain connects TRBV4-2 to TRBJ2-3, with TRBD1 matching 12 bases. This CDR3 has 16 residues. V shed 8 bases, J shed 4 bases, and the junction held 10 bases outside the gene matches. CDR1 LGHNA and CDR2 YNFKEQ come from the germline V gene. In DNA form, the CDR3 reads TGTGCCAGCCGCTCCTTGGGACAGGGGGCCTCAGATACGCAGTATTTT. Translation: CASRSLGQGASDTQYF.

The chain joins TRBV4-2 to TRBJ2-2; 8 nucleotides align to TRBD2. Per germline, CDR1 LGHNA and CDR2 YNFKEQ. The CDR3 extends over 16 amino acids. Germline trimming cut 0 bases from V and 7 bases from J; bases unmatched to any gene: 7. CDR3 in DNA: TGTGCCAGCAGCCAAGATTGGCGCACTAGCGGCGGGGAGCTGTTTTTT. Protein: CASSQDWRTSGGELFF.

A single count supports this clone. The V and J genes are TRBV9 and TRBJ1-4; 7 bases match TRBD1. Germline-derived CDR1 and CDR2 are SGDLS and YYNGEE. The CDR3 extends over 15 amino acids. V dropped 4 bases and J dropped 6; count of bases not matched to a gene: 9. The CDR3 region is CASSTQTGLDEKLFF. CDR3 DNA sequence: TGTGCCAGCAGCACACAGACAGGGCTTGATGAAAAACTGTTTTTT.

This clone was observed a single time. The rearrangement joins TRBV2 to TRBJ2-3; possible D gene TRBD2, 6 bases. This CDR3 spans 14 amino acids. CDR1 and CDR2 (germline): SNHLY, FYNNEI. Trimming took off 8 bases at V and 0 bases at J, with 12 bases between the two ends. In DNA form, the CDR3 reads TGTGCCAGCCTCAGGGACTTTAGCACAGATACGCAGTATTTT. It specifies CASLRDFSTDTQYF.

The count of this clone is one. J is TRBJ1-2 and V is TRBV6-6; the match to TRBD1 covers 10 bases. Looked up from germline, CDR1 is MNHNY and CDR2 is SVGAGI (reference sequence). V lost 8 bases, J lost 8 bases, and 14 bases stayed unmatched. This CDR3 has 15 residues. CDR3: CASQPPGTGVGGYTF. The CDR3 nucleotides read TGTGCCAGCCAACCTCCCGGGACAGGGGTCGGCGGCTACACCTTC.

There are a few counts of this clone. V and J are TRBV20-1 and TRBJ2-2; a possible D gene is TRBD1 (6 bases). There are 11 residues in the CDR3. V lost 7 bases, J lost 7 bases, and 10 bases lay in between. From germline, CDR1 is DFQATT and CDR2 SNEGSKA (reference sequence). This CDR3 reads CSGIRGGELFF. CDR3 DNA sequence: TGCAGTGGGATCAGGGGCGGGGAGCTGTTTTTT.

The chain has TRBV3-1 (or the pseudogene TRBV3-2) and TRBJ1-1; 7 positions match TRBD1. Germline V gene sequence: CDR1 LGHDT, CDR2 YNNKEL (reference sequence). J lost 4 bases, V lost 2 bases, and 1 base had no gene match. The CDR3 spans 13 residues. CDR3 amino acids: CASSQQGGTEAFF. CDR3 nucleotides: TGTGCCAGCAGCCAACAGGGGGGCACTGAAGCTTTCTTT.

There are a few counts of this clone. V usage is TRBV19 and J usage is TRBJ1-3; D gene ambiguous. The CDR3 length is 14 residues. CDR1 LNHDA and CDR2 SQIVND come from the germline V gene (reference sequence). V was trimmed by 1 base and J by 0 bases, leaving 4 bases between them. DNA of the CDR3: TGTGCCAGTAGTATAGCACACTCTGGAAACACCATATATTTT. Protein sequence: CASSIAHSGNTIYF.

This clone was counted a single time. The CDR3 loop reads CASSTIDSGANVLTF. The DNA for the CDR3 is TGTGCCAGCTCTACCATAGACTCTGGGGCCAACGTCCTGACTTTC. This rearrangement joins TRBV18 to TRBJ2-6; D remains ambiguous. This CDR3 comprises 15 residues. V lost 6 bases and J 0 bases, leaving 9 bases between the germline ends. Germline values: CDR1 KGHSH, CDR2 LQKENI.

The chain links TRBV7-6 to TRBJ2-2; 8 bases align to TRBD1. V lost 1 base and J lost 5; bases outside the gene matches: 21. CDR1 is SGHVS, CDR2 FNYEAQ, per germline. The CDR3 loop spans 21 amino acids. In DNA form, the CDR3 reads TGTGCCAGCAGCTTAGGATTCTCCCCGGGCGGGACAGGCAAGAAAACCGGGGAGCTGTTTTTT. Amino acids: CASSLGFSPGGTGKKTGELFF.